The clone carrying this T cell receptor (beta chain) appeared a single time. These data come from a study of blood T cell repertoires in COVID-19. Background on the study: In each case, the material was cDNA or gDNA derived from T cells, B-cell-depleted T cells, or PBMCs.

The germline gives CDR1 SNHLY, CDR2 FYNNEI. V was clipped by 4 bases and J by 5 bases, with 11 bases between them. The CDR3 loop spans 13 amino acids. Per the original data handling: Counts of nucleated cells, estimated from reference gene primer amplification, were obtained. Assay used: immunoSEQ multiplex PCR; TCRdb lists only in-frame clones, some missing. The DNA gave D and trimming, while V, J and clone size come from that table. The sample lists over 150,000 clones, around 80% occurring once. The sequence was collected from a man aged 60-69 years with acute or convalescent COVID-19. Sequenced sample: peripheral blood. The V call is TRBV2, the J call TRBJ1-1, with D uncertain. The CDR3 is CASSGVSGTEAFF. In DNA, the CDR3 is TGTGCCAGCAGTGGAGTGTCGGGAACTGAAGCTTTCTTT.